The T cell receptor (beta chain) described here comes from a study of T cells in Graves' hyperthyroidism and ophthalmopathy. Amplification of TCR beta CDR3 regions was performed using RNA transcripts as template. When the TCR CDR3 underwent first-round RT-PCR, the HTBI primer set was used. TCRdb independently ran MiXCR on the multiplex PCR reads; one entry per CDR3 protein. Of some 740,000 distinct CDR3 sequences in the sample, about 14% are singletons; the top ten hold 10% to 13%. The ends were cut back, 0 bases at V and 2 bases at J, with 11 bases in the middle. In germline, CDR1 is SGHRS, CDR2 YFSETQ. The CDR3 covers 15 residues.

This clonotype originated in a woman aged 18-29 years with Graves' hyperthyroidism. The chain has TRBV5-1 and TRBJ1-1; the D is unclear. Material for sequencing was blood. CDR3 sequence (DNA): TGCGCCAGCAGCTTGGAGCTGCGGGCCAACACTGAAGCTTTCTTT. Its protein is CASSLELRANTEAFF. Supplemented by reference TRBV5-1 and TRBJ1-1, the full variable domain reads KAGVTQTPRYLIKTRGQQVTLSCSPISGHRSVSWYQQTPGQGLQFLFEYFSETQRNKGNFPGRFSGRQFSNSRSEMNVSTLELGDSALYLCASSLELRANTEAFFGQGTRLTVV.